This TCR beta chain was identified during a study of patients and donors after allogeneic stem cell transplantation. This clonotype was detected only a few times. V shed 3 bases and J shed 0 bases, with 5 bases lying between them. This CDR3 is built from 13 residues. From germline, CDR1 is PRHDT and CDR2 FYEKMQ (reference sequence). Via MiXCR, TCRdb re-called the RT-PCR reads, giving one row per CDR3 protein. The table lists more than 850,000 distinct CDR3 sequences, roughly 18% of them singletons. The V and J genes are TRBV13 and TRBJ2-5; D is undetermined. This sequence originates from a human donor who was either an allogeneic HSCT recipient or a stem cell or donor lymphocyte infusion donor (not recorded which). It is not recorded whose cells these are; they may come from a transplant donor. Sequences were obtained from blood, either unsorted or a sorted T cell fraction (not recorded which). CDR3 bases: TGTGCCAGCAGCTTTATGTACCAAGAGACCCAGTACTTC. Translating it yields CASSFMYQETQYF.